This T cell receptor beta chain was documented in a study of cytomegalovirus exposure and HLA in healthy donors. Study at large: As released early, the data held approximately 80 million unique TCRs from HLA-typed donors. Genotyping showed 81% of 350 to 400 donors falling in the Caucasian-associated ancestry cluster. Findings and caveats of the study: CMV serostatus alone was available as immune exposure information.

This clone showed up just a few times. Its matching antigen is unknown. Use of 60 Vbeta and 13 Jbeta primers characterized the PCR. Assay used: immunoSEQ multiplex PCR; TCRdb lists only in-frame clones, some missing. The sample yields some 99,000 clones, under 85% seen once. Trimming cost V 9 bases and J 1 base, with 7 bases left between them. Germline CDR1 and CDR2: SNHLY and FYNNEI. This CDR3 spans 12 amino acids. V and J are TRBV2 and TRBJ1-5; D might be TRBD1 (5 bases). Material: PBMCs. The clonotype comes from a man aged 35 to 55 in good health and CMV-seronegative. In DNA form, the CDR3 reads TGTGCCAGTCAGGGAAGCAATCAGCCCCAGCATTTT. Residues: CASQGSNQPQHF.